The 26 T cell receptor beta chains below come from one sample, sequenced in a study of blood T cell repertoires in COVID-19. Profiling relied on immunoSEQ multiplex PCR, and the TCRdb table lists in-frame clones only, not all of them. The repertoire holds about 200,000 clones, with around 81% as singletons. The sequenced sample was PBMCs or T cells enriched from blood (not recorded which). The origin of the receptors is a man between 40 and 49 years old who had recovered from COVID-19.

The chain uses TRBV19 and TRBJ2-3; TRBD2 agrees at 9 bases. This CDR3 is 17 amino acids long. Unmatched junction bases numbered 10, after V lost 4 bases and J lost 2 bases. CDR1 LNHDA and CDR2 SQIVND come from the germline V gene (reference sequence). CDR3: CASSTTGGGVVTDTQYF. DNA of the CDR3: TGTGCCAGTAGTACCACTGGCGGGGGGGTGGTCACAGATACGCAGTATTTT.

V is TRBV6-5 and J is TRBJ1-1, with TRBD1 as a possible D gene (5 bases). V was clipped by 6 bases and J by 1 base, with 9 bases between them. The CDR3 loop spans 13 amino acids. Germline V lookup: CDR1 MNHEY, CDR2 SVGAGI. The CDR3 protein is CASSIGENTEAFF. CDR3 sequence (DNA): TGTGCCAGCAGCATAGGGGAGAACACTGAAGCTTTCTTT.

This clone was counted a single time. The identical CDR3 is also encoded by other nucleotide sequences in the sample. The chain has TRBV6-5 and TRBJ1-1; D unclear. This CDR3 is 13 amino acids long. V was cut by 0 bases and J by 3 bases, with 5 bases left in between. Germline V gives CDR1 MNHEY, CDR2 SVGAGI. The CDR3 coding sequence is TGTGCCAGCAGTTACTCGTCCGACACTGAAGCTTTCTTT. Encoded protein: CASSYSSDTEAFF.

The rearrangement joins TRBV9 to TRBJ1-3; no clear D. Between the trimmed V and J ends, which lost 0 bases and 0 bases, there was a span of 19 bases. This CDR3 region has 19 residues. Looked up from germline, CDR1 is SGDLS and CDR2 is YYNGEE. The CDR3 region is CASSVGRSPHVSSGNTIYF. In DNA form, the CDR3 reads TGTGCCAGCAGCGTAGGCCGATCCCCCCACGTTAGCTCTGGAAACACCATATATTTT.

This clone occurred a few times. The chain joins TRBV4-1 to TRBJ2-5; 9 nucleotides agree with TRBD2. Germline-derived CDR1 and CDR2 are MGHRA and YSYEKL. After removal of 2 bases from V and 7 bases from J, the junction contained 17 bases not matched to a gene. The CDR3 is 18 amino acids. This CDR3 reads CASSQQDFLAGEPRTQYF. CDR3 bases: TGCGCCAGCAGCCAACAAGACTTTTTAGCGGGGGAACCGCGGACCCAGTACTTC.

The CDR3 sequence: CASSHGGRETQYF. The CDR3 region has the DNA TGTGCCAGCAGCCACGGAGGGAGAGAGACCCAGTACTTC. The chain employs TRBV6-5 and TRBJ2-5; tentative D call: TRBD2 (6 bases). The CDR3 is 13 amino acids. In germline, CDR1 is MNHEY, CDR2 SVGAGI. The V and J ends lost 6 bases and 4 bases respectively, with 12 bases between them.

This chain links TRBV18 with TRBJ2-3, with D possibly TRBD2 on 6 matching bases. V was shortened by 6 bases and J by 6 bases, with 16 bases between the two germline ends. This CDR3 is built from 14 residues. Germline-derived CDR1 and CDR2 are KGHSH and LQKENI. CDR3 DNA: TGTGCCAGCTCGGACCCAGACGGAGGGGATACGCAGTATTTT. It yields the protein CASSDPDGGDTQYF.

The chain joins TRBV5-1 to TRBJ1-2; the D is unclear. Trimming removed 4 bases at V and 8 bases at J, with 18 bases between. The CDR3 is made up of 14 amino acids. Germline V gene lookup returns CDR1 SGHRS and CDR2 YFSETQ. CDR3: CASSQDPSLYGYTF. The CDR3 nucleotides are TGCGCCAGCAGCCAGGATCCATCTTTGTACGGCTACACCTTC.

CDR3 amino acids: CASSLGGQHNQPQHF. The CDR3 coding sequence is TGCGCCAGCAGCCTTGGAGGACAGCACAATCAGCCCCAGCATTTT. This rearrangement joins TRBV5-1 to TRBJ1-5; D is possibly TRBD1 (6 bases). Trimming removed 4 bases from V and 3 bases from J, with 14 bases in between. The CDR3 has 15 amino acids. Germline V gene lookup returns CDR1 SGHRS and CDR2 YFSETQ. Supplemented by reference TRBV5-1 and TRBJ1-5, the full variable domain reads KAGVTQTPRYLIKTRGQQVTLSCSPISGHRSVSWYQQTPGQGLQFLFEYFSETQRNKGNFPGRFSGRQFSNSRSEMNVSTLELGDSALYLCASSLGGQHNQPQHFGDGTRLSIL.

This rearrangement joins TRBV5-1 to TRBJ1-1; 9 bases are a match to TRBD1. The CDR3 consists of 17 residues. The V and J ends lost 3 bases and 11 bases, in that order; junction bases with no gene match: 20. CDR1 SGHRS and CDR2 YFSETQ come from the germline V gene. CDR3 DNA: TGCGCCAGCAGCTCGCGCTCGGACAGGGGTCATGCTCGAGTGGCTTTCTTT. As protein: CASSSRSDRGHARVAFF.

V and J are TRBV2 and TRBJ2-5; 10 bases are a match to TRBD2. Germline CDR1 and CDR2: SNHLY and FYNNEI. Germline trimming cut 2 bases from V and 7 bases from J; bases unmatched to any gene: 10. This CDR3 is 16 amino acids long. CDR3 nucleotides: TGTGCCAGCAGTGAAAGTAGCGGGGGGCAACCCCGGACCCAGTACTTC. Encoded protein: CASSESSGGQPRTQYF.

V is TRBV27 and J is TRBJ1-2, with no clear D. Germline V gene sequence: CDR1 MNHEY, CDR2 SMNVEV (reference sequence). CDR3 size: 13 residues. Between the trimmed V and J ends, which lost 6 bases and 3 bases, there was a span of 11 bases. The CDR3 DNA is TGTGCCAGCAGCCAGGCGCCCGACTATGGCTACACCTTC. This codes for CASSQAPDYGYTF.

CDR3 in amino acids: CASSLGKGAYNEQFF. DNA of the CDR3: TGTGCCAGCTCGCTAGGCAAGGGGGCCTACAATGAGCAGTTCTTC. The chain uses TRBV18 and TRBJ2-1, with a possible D match to TRBD1 (6 bases). With 6 bases removed from V and 2 bases from J, the gap between germline ends came to 14 bases. Germline V gives CDR1 KGHSH, CDR2 LQKENI. CDR3 length: 15 residues.

The chain uses TRBV7-3 and TRBJ2-1, with 10 bases matching TRBD1. Germline V gene sequence: CDR1 SGHTA, CDR2 FQGTGA. V lost 5 bases to trimming and J lost 6 bases; unmatched junction nucleotides: 10. The CDR3 sequence is 16 residues long. The CDR3 region has the DNA TGTGCCAGCAGCGTAAGCCGGGACAGGGGAGGCAATGAGCAGTTCTTC. Translating gives CASSVSRDRGGNEQFF.

This clone turned up a few times. Other nucleotide sequences in the sample specify the same CDR3. V gene TRBV9 combines with J gene TRBJ1-4, with 7 nucleotides matching TRBD1. Germline V gene lookup returns CDR1 SGDLS and CDR2 YYNGEE. The CDR3 runs 14 residues. V dropped 0 bases and J dropped 5; count of bases not matched to a gene: 1. CDR3 sequence (DNA): TGTGCCAGCAGCGTAGACAGGGGAAATGAAAAACTGTTTTTT. Amino acid sequence: CASSVDRGNEKLFF.

This rearrangement joins TRBV4-3 to TRBJ1-2, with a possible D match to TRBD1 (6 bases). Germline V lookup: CDR1 LGHNA, CDR2 YSLEER. Deletions cut 6 bases from V and 4 bases from J, with 12 bases between. The CDR3 contains 13 residues. The CDR3 loop reads CASSPDSGYGYTF. The CDR3 DNA reads TGCGCCAGCAGTCCGGACAGCGGCTATGGCTACACCTTC.

This clone was recorded only once. This chain connects TRBV9 to TRBJ2-2; a weak D match, TRBD1 (5 bases). The CDR3 runs to 12 residues. Trimming removed 6 bases at V and 4 bases at J, with 7 bases between. From germline, CDR1 is SGDLS and CDR2 YYNGEE. This CDR3 reads CASNQGTGELFF. The CDR3 DNA sequence: TGTGCCAGCAATCAGGGCACCGGGGAGCTGTTTTTT.

This clone has a handful of counts. This chain connects TRBV4-2 to TRBJ2-7, with 7 bases lining up with TRBD2. V trimming: 1 base; J trimming: 1 base; junction bases outside the gene matches: 7. CDR1 is LGHNA, CDR2 YNFKEQ, per germline. The CDR3 runs to 16 residues. The CDR3 DNA reads as TGTGCCAGCAGCCAAGTCCGAACCGGGGGGTCCTACGAGCAGTACTTC. This sequence encodes CASSQVRTGGSYEQYF.

The chain joins TRBV18 to TRBJ2-7; D gene uncertain. CDR3 length: 12 residues. V was pared by 3 bases and J by 1 base, with 4 bases between. Per germline, CDR1 KGHSH and CDR2 LQKENI. This CDR3 is CASSPGSYEQYF. The CDR3 coding sequence is TGTGCCAGCTCACCCGGTTCCTACGAGCAGTACTTC.

This clone was counted a single time. The V call is TRBV6-2 or TRBV6-3, the J call TRBJ1-2; 7 bases align to TRBD1. The CDR3 runs to 13 residues. J was trimmed by 7 bases and V by 5 bases; bases with no gene match: 7. Germline loops: CDR1 MNHEY, CDR2 SVGEGT. The CDR3 coding sequence is TGTGCCAGCAGTAGTCCAGGGGGAAGTGGCTACACCTTC. Its protein product is CASSSPGGSGYTF.

The chain links TRBV14 to TRBJ1-1, with 8 bases lining up with TRBD1. Germline V gene data show CDR1 as SGHDN and CDR2 as FVKESK. This CDR3 contains 18 residues. V shed 6 bases, J shed 0 bases, and the junction held 15 bases outside the gene matches. The CDR3 DNA reads TGTGCCAGCAGTCTGGGAAGAGACAGGGGATACATGAACACTGAAGCTTTCTTT. This translates into CASSLGRDRGYMNTEAFF.

The rearrangement joins TRBV5-1 to TRBJ1-3; 7 nucleotides match TRBD1. V was pared by 3 bases and J by 0 bases, with 6 bases of the junction left unmatched. Germline V lookup: CDR1 SGHRS, CDR2 YFSETQ. CDR3 length: 16 residues. CDR3 bases: TGCGCCAGCAGCTCAGGGGGATTATCCTCTGGAAACACCATATATTTT. This sequence encodes CASSSGGLSSGNTIYF.

To note about this clone: The sample carries other DNA sequences with the same CDR3. This chain links TRBV11-2 with TRBJ2-5; tentative D call: TRBD1 (6 bases). Trimming left V 1 base short and J 0 bases short, with 12 bases between. Germline values: CDR1 SGHAT, CDR2 FQNNGV. The CDR3 is made up of 16 amino acids. Here the CDR3 reads CASSLVGGGYQETQYF. In nucleotides, the CDR3 is TGTGCCAGCAGCTTAGTTGGGGGCGGGTACCAAGAGACCCAGTACTTC.

V is TRBV4-1 and J is TRBJ1-1, with 9 bases matching TRBD1. V was pared by 3 bases and J by 0 bases, with 2 bases of the junction left unmatched. This CDR3 is 15 amino acids long. The V gene's germline CDR1 is MGHRA and CDR2 YSYEKL. The CDR3 spells CASSHGTGLNTEAFF. The CDR3 nucleotides are TGCGCCAGCAGCCACGGGACAGGGCTGAACACTGAAGCTTTCTTT.

The J gene is TRBJ1-1, the V gene TRBV9; 8 bases line up with TRBD1. Looked up from germline, CDR1 is SGDLS and CDR2 is YYNGEE. The V and J ends lost 3 bases and 3 bases, in that order; junction bases with no gene match: 13. The CDR3 is 17 residues long. The CDR3 region has the DNA TGTGCCAGCAGCGCACCCAGGGGGCGGATGGTGGACACTGAAGCTTTCTTT. This encodes CASSAPRGRMVDTEAFF.

Regarding this clone: This same CDR3 is encoded by further DNA sequences in the sample. The J gene is TRBJ1-1, the V gene TRBV6-5; no clear D. V was shortened by 1 base and J by 1 base, with 7 bases between the two germline ends. CDR1 and CDR2 from the germline V gene are MNHEY and SVGAGI. The length of the CDR3 is 14 residues. The CDR3 nucleotides read TGTGCCAGCAGTTACTTGACGGGGAACACTGAAGCTTTCTTT. Its translation: CASSYLTGNTEAFF.